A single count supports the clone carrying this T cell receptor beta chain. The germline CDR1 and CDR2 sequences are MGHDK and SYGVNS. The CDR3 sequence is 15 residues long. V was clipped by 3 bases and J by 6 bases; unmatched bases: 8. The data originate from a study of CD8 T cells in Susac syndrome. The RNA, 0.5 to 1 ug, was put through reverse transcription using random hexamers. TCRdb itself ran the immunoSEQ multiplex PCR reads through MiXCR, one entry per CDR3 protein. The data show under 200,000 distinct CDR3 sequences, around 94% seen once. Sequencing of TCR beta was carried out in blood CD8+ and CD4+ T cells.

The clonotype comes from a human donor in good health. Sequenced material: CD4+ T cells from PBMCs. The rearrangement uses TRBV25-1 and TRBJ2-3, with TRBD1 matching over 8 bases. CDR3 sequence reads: CASSEHQGAGDTQYF. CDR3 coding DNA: TGTGCCAGCAGTGAGCACCAGGGGGCAGGGGATACGCAGTATTTT.